These 26 T cell receptor beta chains share one sample of origin, sequenced in a study of CD8+ T cells in alopecia areata. Extracted from the samples, RNA was reverse transcribed into cDNA to serve as the sequencing template. The method was immunoSEQ multiplex PCR; TCRdb's version includes in-frame clones alone and lacks a portion of them. The sample shows over 150,000 clones, roughly three fifths of them seen only once. The specimen was CD8+ T cells sorted from blood. The receptors derive from a human donor in good health.

The rearrangement joins TRBV4-1 to TRBJ2-6; D may be TRBD2 (6 bases). Trimming took off 0 bases at V and 2 bases at J, with 11 bases between the two ends. Germline V lookup: CDR1 MGHRA, CDR2 YSYEKL. The CDR3 spans 17 residues. CDR3 residues: CASSQDGWGAGANVLTF. The CDR3 nucleotides read TGCGCCAGCAGCCAAGATGGATGGGGGGCTGGGGCCAACGTCCTGACTTTC.

This chain joins TRBV19 and TRBJ2-1; D may be TRBD2 (6 bases). Germline assignment: CDR1 LNHDA and CDR2 SQIVND (reference sequence). This CDR3 contains 13 residues. Deletions cut 8 bases from V and 5 bases from J, with 13 bases between. CDR3 residues: CASAVEGHNEQFF. In DNA, the CDR3 is TGTGCCAGTGCCGTGGAGGGTCACAATGAGCAGTTCTTC.

The CDR3 region is CASSHALGYEQYF. CDR3 DNA sequence: TGTGCCAGTAGTCATGCGCTCGGGTACGAGCAGTACTTC. This sequence joins TRBV19 and TRBJ2-7; D is undetermined. The CDR3 runs 13 residues. V was cut by 5 bases and J by 4 bases, with 12 bases left in between. Looked up from germline, CDR1 is LNHDA and CDR2 is SQIVND (reference sequence).

V is TRBV2 and J is TRBJ1-1, with D possibly being TRBD1 (5 bases). The germline V gene encodes CDR1 SNHLY and CDR2 FYNNEI. V lost 6 bases and J lost 1, with 6 bases in between. This CDR3 comprises 12 residues. The CDR3 region has the DNA TGTGCCAGCAGGGGGGGGAACACTGAAGCTTTCTTT. Translating it yields CASRGGNTEAFF.

Only one count was recorded for this clone. The rearrangement links TRBV2 to TRBJ1-2; 10 nucleotides match TRBD1. Germline assignment: CDR1 SNHLY and CDR2 FYNNEI. The V segment lost 7 bases and the J segment 6 bases; nucleotides outside the gene matches: 14. There are 16 residues in the CDR3. CDR3 sequence (DNA): TGTGCCAGCAAGGGCCGGGACAGGGGAAGTCGGAATGGCTACACCTTC. It translates to CASKGRDRGSRNGYTF.

This clone was seen a handful of times. J is TRBJ2-1 and V is TRBV5-1, with D hard to call. The CDR3 totals 14 residues. Trimming left V 0 bases short and J 0 bases short, with 4 bases between. CDR1 and CDR2 from the germline V gene are SGHRS and YFSETQ. The CDR3 reads CASSLASSYNEQFF. CDR3 bases: TGCGCCAGCAGCTTGGCTAGCTCCTACAATGAGCAGTTCTTC.

The V call is TRBV29-1, the J call TRBJ2-7; unclear D gene. V lost 6 bases, J lost 4 bases, and 13 bases lay in between. Germline values: CDR1 SQVTM, CDR2 ANQGSEA. The CDR3 is 12 amino acids. CDR3 sequence: CSVKSGVYEQYF. The CDR3 region has the DNA TGCAGCGTGAAGTCAGGAGTATACGAGCAGTACTTC.

V is TRBV4-1 and J is TRBJ1-1; no clear D gene. Deletions cut 1 base from V and 5 bases from J, with 20 bases between. CDR1 and CDR2 (germline): MGHRA, YSYEKL. This CDR3 contains 17 residues. CDR3 nucleotide sequence: TGCGCCAGCAGCCAAGTGCCAGGCTTAAAGGGAGAGACTGAAGCTTTCTTT. Encoded protein: CASSQVPGLKGETEAFF.

The genes are TRBV25-1 and TRBJ1-2, with D possibly TRBD1 on 5 matching bases. The CDR3 is 11 amino acids. The germline V gene encodes CDR1 MGHDK and CDR2 SYGVNS. V lost 8 bases and J 5 bases, leaving 9 bases between the germline ends. Here the CDR3 reads CASGGGYGYTF. In DNA form, the CDR3 reads TGTGCCAGCGGGGGAGGATATGGCTACACCTTC.

This clone was counted between two and nine times. J is TRBJ1-2 and V is TRBV29-1; 8 bases map to TRBD1. CDR3 length: 13 amino acids. Germline V lookup: CDR1 SQVTM, CDR2 ANQGSEA. V shed 6 bases, J shed 8 bases, and the junction held 11 bases outside the gene matches. The CDR3 is CSVDLRTGTGYTF. The CDR3 DNA reads as TGCAGCGTCGACCTTAGGACAGGGACGGGCTACACCTTC.

The chain combines TRBV5-1 with TRBJ1-1; a possible D gene is TRBD1 (6 bases). This CDR3 contains 11 residues. Germline CDR1 and CDR2: SGHRS and YFSETQ. V lost 5 bases and J 8 bases, leaving 10 bases between the germline ends. CDR3 sequence reads: CASRWGREAFF. CDR3 sequence (DNA): TGCGCCAGCAGGTGGGGGCGAGAAGCTTTCTTT.

CDR3 sequence reads: CSVSGGYEQYF. The CDR3 region has the DNA TGCAGCGTTTCTGGGGGCTACGAGCAGTACTTC. J is TRBJ2-7 and V is TRBV29-1; tentatively, D is TRBD1 or TRBD2 (5 bases each). Germline CDR1 and CDR2: SQVTM and ANQGSEA. V was pared by 5 bases and J by 3 bases, with 8 bases between. This CDR3 comprises 11 residues.

The CDR3 DNA reads as TGTGCCTGGAGTCCGCTCTCCGGCGAGGCGTTCTTC. Translating gives CAWSPLSGEAFF. The chain combines TRBV30 with TRBJ2-1; D is unclear. The CDR3 length is 12 residues. Germline CDR1 reads GTSNPN; CDR2 reads SVGIG (reference sequence). V shed 2 bases and J shed 15 bases, with 17 bases lying between them.

This sequence joins TRBV23-1 and TRBJ2-7, with D maybe TRBD2 (6 bases). TRBV23-1 carries the ORF label, with uncertain function. The CDR3 is 14 amino acids. V was clipped by 4 bases and J by 6 bases, with 16 bases between them. This chain's CDR3 is CASSLSRVEGEQYF. CDR3 DNA sequence: TGCGCCAGCAGTCTTTCGAGGGTGGAGGGCGAGCAGTACTTC.

This clone was detected only a few times. V usage is TRBV4-1 and J usage is TRBJ1-2; D ambiguous. Germline assignment: CDR1 MGHRA and CDR2 YSYEKL. The V end was cut by 0 bases, the J end by 0 bases, with 5 bases between. The CDR3 sequence is 14 residues long. The CDR3 here is CASSQDPTNYGYTF. The CDR3 nucleotides read TGCGCCAGCAGCCAAGATCCCACTAACTATGGCTACACCTTC.

This clone turned up a few times. The CDR3 DNA sequence: TGCAGCGTTGACAGGGGAGATCAGCCCCAGCATTTT. Its translation is CSVDRGDQPQHF. The gene calls are TRBV29-1 and TRBJ1-5; tentatively, D is TRBD1 (6 bases). The germline gives CDR1 SQVTM, CDR2 ANQGSEA. Trimming left V 3 bases short and J 5 bases short, with 8 bases between. The CDR3 is made up of 12 amino acids.

This clone has only a few counts. V is TRBV27 and J is TRBJ1-2; D might be TRBD1 (5 bases). The V end was cut by 6 bases, the J end by 4 bases, with 9 bases between. Germline V gene lookup returns CDR1 MNHEY and CDR2 SMNVEV (reference sequence). The CDR3 totals 12 residues. CDR3 nucleotide sequence: TGTGCCAGCAGAACGGGACCCTATGGCTACACCTTC. Protein product: CASRTGPYGYTF.

This clone appeared a few times. This chain uses TRBV27 with TRBJ2-7; 9 positions match TRBD1. Germline V lookup: CDR1 MNHEY, CDR2 SMNVEV (reference sequence). V shed 4 bases, J shed 3 bases, and the junction held 4 bases outside the gene matches. This CDR3 comprises 14 residues. The CDR3 sequence is CASSSGTGYYEQYF. In DNA, the CDR3 is TGTGCCAGCAGTTCCGGGACAGGGTACTACGAGCAGTACTTC.

This chain connects TRBV29-1 to TRBJ2-3, with 8 positions matching TRBD1. Trimming took 5 bases from V and 2 from J; bases not matched to a gene: 6. Germline V gene data show CDR1 as SQVTM and CDR2 as ANQGSEA. This CDR3 has 14 residues. The CDR3 spells CSVIGQGYTDTQYF. The CDR3 bases are TGCAGCGTTATCGGACAGGGATACACAGATACGCAGTATTTT.

This sequence joins TRBV2 and TRBJ2-2; tentatively, D is TRBD1 (6 bases). The CDR3 is made up of 16 amino acids. Deletions cut 4 bases from V and 4 bases from J, with 16 bases between. CDR1 and CDR2 (germline): SNHLY, FYNNEI. CDR3 nucleotide sequence: TGTGCCAGCAGTGGGGCAGAGGGCAGGGGCACCGGGGAGCTGTTTTTT. Translating it yields CASSGAEGRGTGELFF.

V usage is TRBV5-1 and J usage is TRBJ1-1; D call uncertain. CDR3 length: 16 amino acids. CDR1 and CDR2 (germline): SGHRS, YFSETQ. Between the trimmed V and J ends, which lost 0 bases and 0 bases, there was a span of 12 bases. The CDR3 is CASSLEDGSMNTEAFF. DNA for the CDR3: TGCGCCAGCAGCTTGGAGGACGGGAGTATGAACACTGAAGCTTTCTTT. Based on the CDR3 plus reference TRBV5-1 and TRBJ1-1, the full variable domain is KAGVTQTPRYLIKTRGQQVTLSCSPISGHRSVSWYQQTPGQGLQFLFEYFSETQRNKGNFPGRFSGRQFSNSRSEMNVSTLELGDSALYLCASSLEDGSMNTEAFFGQGTRLTVV.

In this sample, this clone turned up a few times. The chain recombines TRBV29-1 with TRBJ1-3, with D maybe TRBD1 (5 bases). CDR3 size: 12 residues. Germline V CDR1 and CDR2: SQVTM, ANQGSEA. CDR3 sequence (DNA): TGCGGGGCTGAGGACTCTGGAAACACCATATATTTT. Its protein is CGAEDSGNTIYF.

The gene calls are TRBV25-1 and TRBJ2-7; D gene ambiguous. Trimming cost V 2 bases and J 7 bases, with 6 bases left between them. The CDR3 has 11 amino acids. Germline values: CDR1 MGHDK, CDR2 SYGVNS. The CDR3 region is CASSEELEQYF. The CDR3 coding sequence is TGTGCCAGCAGTGAAGAACTGGAGCAGTACTTC.

There are many counts of this clone. The same CDR3 also results from other DNA sequences found in this sample. The chain employs TRBV4-1 and TRBJ1-2; D is unresolved. Germline V gene data show CDR1 as MGHRA and CDR2 as YSYEKL. The CDR3 length is 15 residues. Trimming shortened V by 0 bases and J by 2 bases, and 10 bases separated the two germline ends. This CDR3 reads CASSQDGPYNYGYTF. DNA of the CDR3: TGCGCCAGCAGCCAAGATGGCCCCTACAACTATGGCTACACCTTC.

The chain has TRBV27 and TRBJ1-5; 7 bases map to TRBD1. V shed 4 bases, J shed 1 base, and the junction held 13 bases outside the gene matches. The CDR3 totals 18 residues. The germline V gene has CDR1 MNHEY and CDR2 SMNVEV (reference sequence). The CDR3 DNA follows: TGTGCCAGCAGTTCCTTGGACAGGTTAGGTTTAAGCAATCAGCCCCAGCATTTT. Translating it yields CASSSLDRLGLSNQPQHF.

This clone was seen only a few times. This sequence joins TRBV7-9 and TRBJ2-7, with a weak D call TRBD2 (6 bases). The V end was cut by 1 base, the J end by 3 bases, with 7 bases between. Germline values: CDR1 SEHNR, CDR2 FQNEAQ (reference sequence). The CDR3 loop spans 13 amino acids. The CDR3 coding sequence is TGTGCCAGCAGCTTAGACGGGAGCTACGAGCAGTACTTC. Translating gives CASSLDGSYEQYF.